A selection of T cell receptor beta chains follows, all from one sample in a study of blood T cell repertoires in COVID-19. The assay was immunoSEQ multiplex PCR, and TCRdb's table has in-frame clones only and misses some. The data show under 95,000 clones, around nine tenths seen once. Sequencing was carried out using peripheral blood. These receptors all come from a middle-aged man with acute or convalescent COVID-19. CDR3s include the opening cysteine and the closing phenylalanine or tryptophan. The order of the fields is J gene, D gene, V gene, clone size, CDR3 protein, CDR3 DNA. The D gene is left open where the match is weak. Clone size is shown for a subset of rows, as once, few, many or a class of expanded clone.

j_call: TRBJ1-1
d_call: TRBD1
v_call: TRBV5-1
clone_size: .
cdr3_aa: CASMGQFGTEAFF
cdr3_nt: TGCGCCAGCATGGGACAGTTTGGGACTGAAGCTTTCTTT

j_call: TRBJ1-2
d_call: .
v_call: TRBV19
clone_size: .
cdr3_aa: CASSIPPNPGYTF
cdr3_nt: TGTGCCAGTAGTATCCCCCCTAACCCCGGCTACACCTTC

j_call: TRBJ1-2
d_call: .
v_call: TRBV5-6
clone_size: .
cdr3_aa: CASSLVPEVYGYTF
cdr3_nt: TGTGCCAGCAGCTTGGTCCCAGAAGTCTATGGCTACACCTTC

j_call: TRBJ1-2
d_call: TRBD1
v_call: TRBV4-1
clone_size: .
cdr3_aa: CASSQEPGTGNLGRGYTF
cdr3_nt: TGCGCCAGCAGCCAAGAGCCCGGGACAGGGAATCTGGGCAGAGGCTACACCTTC

j_call: TRBJ2-3
d_call: TRBD1
v_call: TRBV10-2
clone_size: once
cdr3_aa: CASSESGGQGSDTQYF
cdr3_nt: TGCGCCAGCAGTGAGTCGGGCGGACAGGGGTCAGATACGCAGTATTTT

j_call: TRBJ2-3
d_call: .
v_call: TRBV5-1
clone_size: .
cdr3_aa: CASSFAASSTDTQYF
cdr3_nt: TGCGCCAGCAGCTTTGCGGCCTCAAGCACAGATACGCAGTATTTT

j_call: TRBJ1-3
d_call: .
v_call: TRBV7-2
clone_size: .
cdr3_aa: CASSLVATITDSGNTIYF
cdr3_nt: TGTGCCAGCAGCTTAGTGGCGACAATAACTGACTCTGGAAACACCATATATTTT

j_call: TRBJ1-1
d_call: .
v_call: TRBV4-1
clone_size: .
cdr3_aa: CASSQEAGSGLLNTEAFF
cdr3_nt: TGCGCCAGCAGCCAAGAGGCAGGCTCGGGACTGTTGAACACTGAAGCTTTCTTT

j_call: TRBJ1-1
d_call: TRBD1
v_call: TRBV20-1
clone_size: .
cdr3_aa: CSASGEGGAWSEAFF
cdr3_nt: TGCAGTGCTAGTGGAGAAGGGGGCGCATGGTCTGAAGCTTTCTTT

j_call: TRBJ1-5
d_call: .
v_call: TRBV6-6
clone_size: once
cdr3_aa: CASRPDAGGNQPQHF
cdr3_nt: TGTGCCAGCAGGCCCGACGCAGGGGGCAATCAGCCCCAGCATTTT

j_call: TRBJ1-1
d_call: .
v_call: TRBV4-1
clone_size: .
cdr3_aa: CASSPKEFRTEAFF
cdr3_nt: TGCGCCAGCAGCCCTAAAGAGTTCCGCACTGAAGCTTTCTTT

j_call: TRBJ2-7
d_call: TRBD1
v_call: TRBV10-3
clone_size: .
cdr3_aa: CAISAGQGAYEQYF
cdr3_nt: TGTGCCATCAGCGCGGGACAGGGGGCCTACGAGCAGTACTTC

j_call: TRBJ2-2
d_call: .
v_call: TRBV29-1
clone_size: .
cdr3_aa: CSVELGMDTGELFF
cdr3_nt: TGCAGCGTTGAGCTCGGGATGGACACCGGGGAGCTGTTTTTT

j_call: TRBJ1-3
d_call: TRBD1
v_call: TRBV4-1
clone_size: .
cdr3_aa: CASSHLRGQGAGNTIYF
cdr3_nt: TGCGCCAGCAGCCACCTACGCGGACAGGGGGCAGGAAACACCATATATTTT

j_call: TRBJ1-4
d_call: TRBD1
v_call: TRBV7-9
clone_size: .
cdr3_aa: CASSSSPGQETNEKLFF
cdr3_nt: TGTGCCAGCAGCTCCTCACCGGGACAGGAAACTAATGAAAAACTGTTTTTT

j_call: TRBJ1-5
d_call: .
v_call: TRBV19
clone_size: few
cdr3_aa: CASSQSSNQPQHF
cdr3_nt: TGTGCCAGTAGTCAGTCGAGCAATCAGCCCCAGCATTTT

j_call: TRBJ1-2
d_call: TRBD1
v_call: TRBV18
clone_size: .
cdr3_aa: CASSLETGEGYTF
cdr3_nt: TGTGCCAGCTCACTAGAGACAGGGGAAGGCTACACCTTC

j_call: TRBJ1-2
d_call: .
v_call: TRBV7-9
clone_size: .
cdr3_aa: CASSLRVEGYTF
cdr3_nt: TGTGCCAGCAGCTTGCGGGTTGAGGGCTACACCTTC

j_call: TRBJ1-6
d_call: .
v_call: TRBV30
clone_size: .
cdr3_aa: CAWSGNDNSPLHF
cdr3_nt: TGTGCCTGGTCGGGGAACGATAATTCACCCCTCCACTTT

j_call: TRBJ1-2
d_call: .
v_call: TRBV19
clone_size: .
cdr3_aa: CASSIISGDGYTF
cdr3_nt: TGTGCCAGTAGTATAATCAGCGGGGATGGCTACACCTTC

j_call: TRBJ1-3
d_call: TRBD1
v_call: TRBV9
clone_size: .
cdr3_aa: CASSLTTGSISGNTIYF
cdr3_nt: TGTGCCAGCAGCCTAACGACAGGGTCAATATCTGGAAACACCATATATTTT

j_call: TRBJ2-3
d_call: TRBD1
v_call: TRBV5-1
clone_size: .
cdr3_aa: CASSLVNRGTDTQYF
cdr3_nt: TGCGCCAGCAGCTTGGTAAACAGGGGGACAGATACGCAGTATTTT

j_call: TRBJ2-1
d_call: TRBD2
v_call: TRBV19
clone_size: .
cdr3_aa: CASSIERERREGRGEQFF
cdr3_nt: TGTGCCAGTAGTATAGAACGGGAACGGCGGGAGGGCCGAGGTGAGCAGTTCTTC

j_call: TRBJ2-2
d_call: TRBD2
v_call: TRBV10-1
clone_size: once
cdr3_aa: CASSDLAANTGELFF
cdr3_nt: TGCGCCAGCAGTGACCTAGCGGCGAACACCGGGGAGCTGTTTTTT

j_call: TRBJ1-2
d_call: TRBD1
v_call: TRBV4-3
clone_size: .
cdr3_aa: CASSQDPRGDGYTF
cdr3_nt: TGCGCCAGCAGCCAAGATCCCAGGGGGGATGGCTACACCTTC

j_call: TRBJ2-7
d_call: .
v_call: TRBV9
clone_size: once
cdr3_aa: CASSEGGQSYEQYF
cdr3_nt: TGTGCCAGCAGCGAGGGGGGACAGAGCTACGAGCAGTACTTC

j_call: TRBJ2-2
d_call: TRBD2
v_call: TRBV15
clone_size: .
cdr3_aa: CATSPRLAGNTGELFF
cdr3_nt: TGTGCCACCAGCCCCCGACTAGCGGGCAACACCGGGGAGCTGTTTTTT

j_call: TRBJ1-2
d_call: .
v_call: TRBV19
clone_size: .
cdr3_aa: CASSLYGYGYTF
cdr3_nt: TGTGCCAGTAGTCTCTACGGCTATGGCTACACCTTC

j_call: TRBJ2-6
d_call: .
v_call: TRBV12-5
clone_size: .
cdr3_aa: CASGLARVSGANVLTF
cdr3_nt: TGTGCTAGTGGTTTGGCTAGAGTTTCTGGGGCCAACGTCCTGACTTTC